This T cell receptor (beta chain) was observed in a study of cytomegalovirus exposure and HLA in healthy donors. Study context: A data release that came early held 75 million to 85 million unique TCRs from HLA-typed donors. Of all 400 or so donors who were genotyped, about 84% belonged to the Caucasian-associated ancestry cluster.

Germline lookup yields CDR1 PRHDT and CDR2 FYEKMQ (reference sequence). The CDR3 is 14 residues long. V was trimmed by 1 base and J by 2 bases, leaving 9 bases between them. 60 Vbeta and 13 Jbeta primers were used in PCR. Profiled with immunoSEQ multiplex PCR; TCRdb holds only in-frame clones, not every one. The repertoire holds some 110,000 clones, with about 70% as singletons. General study findings and limits: Researchers reported that a few CMV-associated chains were confirmed in vitro as CMV antigen-specific. One cluster of highly shared sequence variants probably arose as a sequencing artifact.

A remark on this clone: Its antigen is unknown.

The chain links TRBV13 to TRBJ2-7; D unclear. Material for sequencing was PBMCs. This TCR was recovered from a woman aged 60-75 years in good health and CMV-seropositive. As DNA, the CDR3 is TGTGCCAGCAGCTTAGAACTAAGGCCCTACGAGCAGTACTTC. This gives the protein CASSLELRPYEQYF.